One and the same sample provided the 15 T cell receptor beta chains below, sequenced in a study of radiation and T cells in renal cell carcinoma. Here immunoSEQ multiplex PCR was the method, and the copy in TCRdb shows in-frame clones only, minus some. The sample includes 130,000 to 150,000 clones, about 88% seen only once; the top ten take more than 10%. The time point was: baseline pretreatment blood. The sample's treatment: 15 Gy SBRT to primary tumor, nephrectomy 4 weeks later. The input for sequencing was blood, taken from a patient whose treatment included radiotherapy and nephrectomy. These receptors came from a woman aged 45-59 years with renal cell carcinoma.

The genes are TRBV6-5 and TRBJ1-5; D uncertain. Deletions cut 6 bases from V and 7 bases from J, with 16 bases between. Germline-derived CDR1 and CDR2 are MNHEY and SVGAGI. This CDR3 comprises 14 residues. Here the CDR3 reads CASRRDSMGQPQHF. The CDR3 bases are TGTGCCAGCAGGCGGGATAGTATGGGGCAGCCCCAGCATTTT.

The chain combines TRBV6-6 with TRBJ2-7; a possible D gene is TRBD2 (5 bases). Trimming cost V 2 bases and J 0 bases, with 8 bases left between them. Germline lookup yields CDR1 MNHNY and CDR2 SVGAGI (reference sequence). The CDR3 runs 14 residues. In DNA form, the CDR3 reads TGTGCCAGCAGTTACGAAGGGAGCTCCTACGAGCAGTACTTC. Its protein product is CASSYEGSSYEQYF.

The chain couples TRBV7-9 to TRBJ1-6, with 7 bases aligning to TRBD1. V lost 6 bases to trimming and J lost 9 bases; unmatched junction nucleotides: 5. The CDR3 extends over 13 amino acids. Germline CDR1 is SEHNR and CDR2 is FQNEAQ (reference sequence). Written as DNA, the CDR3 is TGTGCCAGCAGATCAGACAGGGCTTCACCCCTCCACTTT. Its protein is CASRSDRASPLHF.

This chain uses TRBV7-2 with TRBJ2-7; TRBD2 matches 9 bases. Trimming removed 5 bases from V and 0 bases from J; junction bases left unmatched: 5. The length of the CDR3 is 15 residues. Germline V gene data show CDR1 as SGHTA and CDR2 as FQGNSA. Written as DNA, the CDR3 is TGTGCCAGCAGCCCTAGCGGGGCGAACTCCTACGAGCAGTACTTC. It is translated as CASSPSGANSYEQYF.

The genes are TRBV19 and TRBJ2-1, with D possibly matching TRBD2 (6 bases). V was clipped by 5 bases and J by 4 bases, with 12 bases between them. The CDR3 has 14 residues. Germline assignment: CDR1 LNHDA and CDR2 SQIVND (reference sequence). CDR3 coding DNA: TGTGCCAGTAGTTCCATAGCGGAGTACAATGAGCAGTTCTTC. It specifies CASSSIAEYNEQFF. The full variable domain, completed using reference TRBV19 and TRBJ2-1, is DGGITQSPKYLFRKEGQNVTLSCEQNLNHDAMYWYRQDPGQGLRLIYYSQIVNDFQKGDIAEGYSVSREKKESFPLTVTSAQKNPTAFYLCASSSIAEYNEQFFGPGTRLTVL.

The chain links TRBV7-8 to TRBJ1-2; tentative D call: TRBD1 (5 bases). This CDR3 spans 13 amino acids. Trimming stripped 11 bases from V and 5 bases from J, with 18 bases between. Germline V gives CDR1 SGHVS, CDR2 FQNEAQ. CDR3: CAGGRPEGYGYTF. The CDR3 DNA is TGTGCCGGGGGGAGGCCCGAAGGGTATGGCTACACCTTC.

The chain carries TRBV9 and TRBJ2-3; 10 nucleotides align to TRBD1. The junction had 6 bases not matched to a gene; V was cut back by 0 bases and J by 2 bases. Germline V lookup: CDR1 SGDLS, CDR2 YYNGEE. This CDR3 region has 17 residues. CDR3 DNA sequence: TGTGCCAGCAGCGTAGGCGGGGGACAGGGGATCACAGATACGCAGTATTTT. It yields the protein CASSVGGGQGITDTQYF.

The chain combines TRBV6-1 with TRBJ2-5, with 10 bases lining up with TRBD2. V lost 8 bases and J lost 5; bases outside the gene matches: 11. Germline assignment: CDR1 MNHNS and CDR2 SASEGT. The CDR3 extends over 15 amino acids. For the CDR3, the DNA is TGTGCCAGCGACGTAGCGGGGGGTGTCCGGGAGACCCAGTACTTC. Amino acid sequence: CASDVAGGVRETQYF.

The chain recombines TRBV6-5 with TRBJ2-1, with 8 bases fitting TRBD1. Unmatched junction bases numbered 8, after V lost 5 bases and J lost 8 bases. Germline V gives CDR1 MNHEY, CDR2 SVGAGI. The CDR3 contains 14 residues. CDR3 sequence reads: CASSTRTGKDEQFF. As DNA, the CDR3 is TGTGCCAGCAGTACCCGGACAGGGAAGGATGAGCAGTTCTTC.

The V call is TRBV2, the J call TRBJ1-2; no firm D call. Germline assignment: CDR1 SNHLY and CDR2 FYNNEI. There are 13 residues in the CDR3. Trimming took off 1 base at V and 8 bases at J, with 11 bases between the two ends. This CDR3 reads CASSEEAVWGYTF. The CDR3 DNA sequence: TGTGCCAGCAGTGAAGAGGCTGTATGGGGCTACACCTTC.

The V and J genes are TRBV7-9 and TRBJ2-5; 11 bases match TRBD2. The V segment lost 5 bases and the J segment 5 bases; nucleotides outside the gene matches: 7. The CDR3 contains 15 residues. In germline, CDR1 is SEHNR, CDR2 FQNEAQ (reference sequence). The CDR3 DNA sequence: TGTGCCAGCAGCAGTAGCGGGGGGGCCTCCGAGACCCAGTACTTC. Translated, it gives CASSSSGGASETQYF.

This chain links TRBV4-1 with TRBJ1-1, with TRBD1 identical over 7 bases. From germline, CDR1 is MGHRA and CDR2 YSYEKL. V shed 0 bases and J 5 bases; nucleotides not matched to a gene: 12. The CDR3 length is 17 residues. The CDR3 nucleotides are TGCGCCAGCAGCCAAGATTTCAACAGGGGAAGGGGGACTGAAGCTTTCTTT. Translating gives CASSQDFNRGRGTEAFF.

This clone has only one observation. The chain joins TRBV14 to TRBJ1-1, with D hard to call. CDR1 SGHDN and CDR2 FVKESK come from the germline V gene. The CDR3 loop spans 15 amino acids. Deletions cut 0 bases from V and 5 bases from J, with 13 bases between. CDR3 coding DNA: TGTGCCAGCAGCCAAGACCGAGGGTACGGGACTGAAGCTTTCTTT. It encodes CASSQDRGYGTEAFF. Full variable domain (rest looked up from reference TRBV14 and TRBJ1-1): EAGVTQFPSHSVIEKGQTVTLRCDPISGHDNLYWYRRVMGKEIKFLLHFVKESKQDESGMPNNRFLAERTGGTYSTLKVQPAELEDSGVYFCASSQDRGYGTEAFFGQGTRLTVV.

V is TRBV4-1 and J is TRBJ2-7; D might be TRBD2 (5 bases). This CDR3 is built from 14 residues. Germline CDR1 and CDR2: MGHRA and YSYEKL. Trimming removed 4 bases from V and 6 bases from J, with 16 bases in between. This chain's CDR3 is CASSPYGEGGEQYF. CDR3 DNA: TGCGCCAGCAGCCCGTATGGAGAGGGTGGCGAGCAGTACTTC.

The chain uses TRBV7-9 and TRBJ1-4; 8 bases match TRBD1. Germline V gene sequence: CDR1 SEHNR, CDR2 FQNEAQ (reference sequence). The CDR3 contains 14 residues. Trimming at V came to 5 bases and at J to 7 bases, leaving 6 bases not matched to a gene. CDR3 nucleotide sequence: TGTGCCAGCAGCGACCGGGACAGGAGTGAAAAACTGTTTTTT. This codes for CASSDRDRSEKLFF.